The next 16 T cell receptor beta chains were all read from a single sample in a study of early T cells in non-severe SARS-CoV-2 infection. TCRdb fed the 5' RACE reads into MiXCR, producing one record per CDR3 protein. The sample carries some 54,000 distinct CDR3 sequences, over 7.5% recorded once. Sample: whole blood. Receptors originate from an adult who was a healthcare worker with PCR-confirmed SARS-CoV-2 infection or an uninfected control (not recorded which).

This clonotype was seen many times. The CDR3 protein is CASSQERDGNQPQHF. CDR3 DNA: TGCGCCAGCAGCCAAGAGCGGGACGGCAATCAGCCCCAGCATTTT. This rearrangement joins TRBV4-3 to TRBJ1-5, with a weak D call TRBD1 (5 bases). The V gene lost 0 bases and the J gene lost 2 bases, with 8 bases spanning the gap. CDR3 length: 15 residues. In germline, CDR1 is LGHNA, CDR2 YSLEER.

This clonotype was seen a few times. The gene calls are TRBV4-2 and TRBJ1-4; no clear D gene. Between the trimmed V and J ends, which lost 4 bases and 6 bases, there was a span of 12 bases. The CDR3 is 14 residues long. Germline assignment: CDR1 LGHNA and CDR2 YNFKEQ. The CDR3 region has the DNA TGTGCCAGCAGCCCCCAGGACCTCCATGAAAAACTGTTTTTT. It is translated as CASSPQDLHEKLFF.

This clonotype occurred a few times. V and J are TRBV29-1 and TRBJ2-3, with 9 bases that match TRBD2. Germline CDR1 SQVTM, CDR2 ANQGSEA. The ends lost 7 bases at V and 1 base at J; junction bases unmatched: 0. The CDR3 sequence is 12 residues long. The CDR3 nucleotides are TGCAGCGGGACTAGCGGCACAGATACGCAGTATTTT. Translating it yields CSGTSGTDTQYF.

This clonotype has a count of ten or more. The J gene is TRBJ2-1, the V gene TRBV6-6; 15 bases align to TRBD2. The length of the CDR3 is 16 residues. Germline CDR1 reads MNHNY; CDR2 reads SVGAGI (reference sequence). After removal of 2 bases from V and 8 bases from J, the junction contained 4 bases not matched to a gene. The CDR3 loop is CASSYRTSGRAYEQFF. The CDR3 DNA reads as TGTGCCAGCAGTTACCGGACTAGCGGGAGGGCCTATGAGCAGTTCTTC.

This clonotype was detected many times. V usage is TRBV5-6 and J usage is TRBJ2-1; D is unresolved. CDR1 is SGHDT, CDR2 YYEEEE, per germline. CDR3 size: 16 residues. Trimming removed 2 bases from V and 0 bases from J, with 12 bases in between. The CDR3 DNA reads as TGTGCCAGCAGCTTCCTAGGGCCGAGCTCCTACAATGAGCAGTTCTTC. It yields the protein CASSFLGPSSYNEQFF.

This chain joins TRBV5-4 and TRBJ2-3; 13 bases line up with TRBD2. After removal of 4 bases from V and 4 bases from J, the junction contained 6 bases not matched to a gene. Per the germline V gene, CDR1 is SGHNT and CDR2 is YYREEE (reference sequence). The CDR3 has 16 amino acids. The CDR3 DNA is TGTGCCAGCAGCGCCGGACTAGCGGGAGCCCCAGATACGCAGTATTTT. The encoded protein is CASSAGLAGAPDTQYF.

Ten or more counts support this clonotype. The CDR3 spells CASTPRGFTQPQHF. CDR3 DNA: TGTGCCAGCACCCCGAGGGGTTTTACTCAGCCCCAGCATTTT. V usage is TRBV6-5 and J usage is TRBJ1-5; a weak D match, TRBD1 (5 bases). Germline loops: CDR1 MNHEY, CDR2 SVGAGI. The CDR3 has 14 residues. V dropped 7 bases and J dropped 6 bases, with 16 bases sitting between them.

This clonotype has a count of ten or more. The chain couples TRBV12-3 or TRBV12-4 to TRBJ2-5; TRBD2 aligns across 7 bases. The CDR3 contains 14 residues. Unmatched junction bases numbered 6, after V lost 3 bases and J lost 5 bases. CDR3 nucleotides: TGTGCCAGCAGTTTCGGACTAGTAAGCGAGACCCAGTACTTC. Translation: CASSFGLVSETQYF.

This clonotype was seen ten or more times. The chain joins TRBV7-6 to TRBJ2-1; the D call may be TRBD1 or TRBD2 (5 bases each). CDR1 is SGHVS, CDR2 FNYEAQ, per germline. This CDR3 is 16 amino acids long. The V and J ends lost 1 base and 4 bases respectively, with 14 bases between them. CDR3 bases: TGTGCCAGCAGCTTAGAGGGGAGTCAGGCTTACAATGAGCAGTTCTTC. This encodes CASSLEGSQAYNEQFF. Variable domain in full (rest from reference TRBV7-6 and TRBJ2-1): GAGVSQSPRYKVTKRGQDVALRCDPISGHVSLYWYRQALGQGPEFLTYFNYEAQQDKSGLPNDRFSAERPEGSISTLTIQRTEQRDSAMYRCASSLEGSQAYNEQFFGPGTRLTVL.

Within the sample, this clonotype is medium-sized. The chain couples TRBV11-2 to TRBJ2-7; 9 bases align to TRBD2. Germline V gene lookup returns CDR1 SGHAT and CDR2 FQNNGV. The V gene end was trimmed by 2 bases and the J gene end by 3 bases; junction bases not matched to a gene: 8. This CDR3 has 16 residues. The CDR3 protein is CASSLWGSSGNYEQYF. The CDR3 DNA reads TGTGCCAGCAGCTTATGGGGTTCTAGCGGGAACTACGAGCAGTACTTC.

This clonotype appeared a few times. This chain connects TRBV5-1 to TRBJ2-1; D call uncertain. CDR3 length: 10 amino acids. Trimming left V 9 bases short and J 8 bases short, with 9 bases between. The V gene's germline CDR1 is SGHRS and CDR2 YFSETQ. The CDR3, as DNA: TGCGCCACCCGATACGATGAGCAGTTCTTC. The encoded protein is CATRYDEQFF.

The sample holds a few counts of this clonotype. Here the CDR3 DNA reads TGTGCCAGCAGAAGTCTGTCCAAAAACATTCAGTACTTC. Translated, it gives CASRSLSKNIQYF. The chain has TRBV11-2 and TRBJ2-4; D call uncertain. CDR3 length: 13 residues. Germline CDR1 SGHAT, CDR2 FQNNGV. V gave up 6 bases and J gave up 2 bases, with 8 bases separating them.

This clonotype came up many times. The gene calls are TRBV7-9 and TRBJ1-1; D is ambiguous. Germline V gene data show CDR1 as SEHNR and CDR2 as FQNEAQ (reference sequence). CDR3 length: 14 amino acids. V was clipped by 2 bases and J by 2 bases, with 9 bases between them. DNA for the CDR3: TGTGCCAGCAGCTTATTGGCATTTAACACTGAAGCTTTCTTT. It codes for CASSLLAFNTEAFF.

Only a few counts were recorded for this clonotype. V usage is TRBV2 and J usage is TRBJ2-7, with TRBD2 matching over 9 bases. V dropped 7 bases and J dropped 3; count of bases not matched to a gene: 13. CDR1 and CDR2 from the germline V gene are SNHLY and FYNNEI. The CDR3 length is 16 residues. In DNA, the CDR3 is TGTGCCAGCATCTGGAGGACTCTAGCGGGATTCTACGAGCAGTACTTC. Its protein product is CASIWRTLAGFYEQYF.

V usage is TRBV7-2 and J usage is TRBJ1-2; 7 nucleotides agree with TRBD1. V lost 5 bases and J lost 4; bases outside the gene matches: 4. This CDR3 spans 13 amino acids. CDR1 is SGHTA and CDR2 is FQGNSA in the germline V gene. CDR3 amino acids: CASSPDRFYGYTF. The CDR3 nucleotides are TGTGCCAGCAGCCCGGACAGGTTCTATGGCTACACCTTC.

This clonotype was seen a few times. J is TRBJ2-6 and V is TRBV6-2 or TRBV6-3, with a tentative D call TRBD1 (6 bases). The V gene lost 5 bases and the J gene lost 4 bases, with 18 bases spanning the gap. The CDR3 consists of 17 residues. The germline V gene encodes CDR1 MNHEY and CDR2 SVGEGT. In DNA, the CDR3 is TGTGCCAGCAGTCCCGGGACATCGGGAAGGGGGGCCAACGTCCTGACTTTC. The encoded protein is CASSPGTSGRGANVLTF.